Each of the 17 T cell receptor beta chains below was sequenced from the same sample in a study of PD-1 blockade in mismatch repair-deficient tumors. The data were produced by immunoSEQ multiplex PCR, yet TCRdb's version contains in-frame clones alone and is incomplete. The data show roughly 37,000 clones, over 80% seen once. This specimen consisted of PBMCs, obtained 38 to 40 weeks after starting pembrolizumab. The receptors derive from an adult with mismatch repair-deficient cancer.

This clone has a handful of counts. The chain recombines TRBV28 with TRBJ2-7; 9 nucleotides match TRBD1. The CDR3 has 15 residues. Germline V gives CDR1 MDHEN, CDR2 SYDVKM. J lost 3 bases, V lost 6 bases, and 9 bases had no gene match. CDR3 sequence reads: CASRGTGTGIYEQYF. The DNA of the CDR3 is TGTGCCAGCAGAGGTACCGGGACAGGGATCTACGAGCAGTACTTC.

J is TRBJ2-3 and V is TRBV11-2, with a possible D match to TRBD2 (6 bases). This CDR3 is built from 15 residues. Germline assignment: CDR1 SGHAT and CDR2 FQNNGV. Trimming removed 8 bases at V and 1 base at J, with 16 bases between. CDR3 DNA sequence: TGTGCCAGCCGGTACGCGGGGACTCGCACAGATACGCAGTATTTT. It specifies CASRYAGTRTDTQYF.

This clone appeared once. V is TRBV5-1 and J is TRBJ2-2, with D possibly TRBD2 on 5 matching bases. This CDR3 is built from 17 residues. From germline, CDR1 is SGHRS and CDR2 YFSETQ. The V end lost 0 bases, the J end lost 0 bases, and 12 bases lay between the germline ends. CDR3 nucleotide sequence: TGCGCCAGCAGCTTGGTCCTCACGGGATCGAACACCGGGGAGCTGTTTTTT. Translating it yields CASSLVLTGSNTGELFF.

The chain uses TRBV7-9 and TRBJ1-4; 7 positions agree with TRBD1. Per the germline V gene, CDR1 is SEHNR and CDR2 is FQNEAQ (reference sequence). V lost 4 bases and J lost 7; bases outside the gene matches: 9. The CDR3 extends over 15 amino acids. The CDR3 DNA reads TGTGCCAGCAGCTCGGACAGGAAGGAGGTTGAAAAACTGTTTTTT. Protein sequence: CASSSDRKEVEKLFF.

The chain is built from TRBV2 and TRBJ2-1; TRBD1 might be the D (6 bases). Trimming cost V 7 bases and J 4 bases, with 8 bases left between them. The CDR3 has 12 amino acids. Germline V gene lookup returns CDR1 SNHLY and CDR2 FYNNEI. CDR3 nucleotide sequence: TGTGCCAGCAAACAGGGATACAATGAGCAGTTCTTC. It specifies CASKQGYNEQFF.

V usage is TRBV27 and J usage is TRBJ2-3; 9 bases line up with TRBD2. Germline V gene data show CDR1 as MNHEY and CDR2 as SMNVEV (reference sequence). Unmatched junction bases numbered 10, after V lost 4 bases and J lost 2 bases. There are 17 residues in the CDR3. In DNA form, the CDR3 reads TGTGCCAGCAGTTCGCCCTCCTTAGCGGGGGACACAGATACGCAGTATTTT. This sequence encodes CASSSPSLAGDTDTQYF.

The genes are TRBV6-1 and TRBJ2-7; TRBD2 agrees at 9 bases. Losses at the gene ends were 0 bases for V and 0 bases for J; bases not matched to a gene: 3. This CDR3 contains 16 residues. The germline CDR1 and CDR2 sequences are MNHNS and SASEGT. CDR3 amino acids: CASSEARGGGSYEQYF. Here the CDR3 DNA reads TGTGCCAGCAGTGAAGCGCGGGGGGGAGGCTCCTACGAGCAGTACTTC.

The rearrangement links TRBV9 to TRBJ2-1; tentative D call: TRBD1 (6 bases). The germline V and J ends were trimmed by 4 bases and 9 bases, with 11 bases remaining between them. Germline V gives CDR1 SGDLS, CDR2 YYNGEE. This CDR3 has 12 amino acids. DNA of the CDR3: TGTGCCAGCAGCTCGCGAGGGGGTGAGCAGTTCTTC. Its translation is CASSSRGGEQFF.

The chain recombines TRBV5-1 with TRBJ2-6; TRBD1 might be the D (5 bases). The CDR3 is 15 amino acids. V lost 0 bases, J lost 4 bases, and 8 bases lay in between. Germline loops: CDR1 SGHRS, CDR2 YFSETQ. DNA of the CDR3: TGCGCCAGCAGCTTGGTCAGGGCCGGGGCCAACGTCCTGACTTTC. Encoded protein: CASSLVRAGANVLTF.

CDR3 amino acids: CASSGVSGRYEQFF. The CDR3 bases are TGTGCCAGCAGTGGTGTTAGCGGGAGGTATGAGCAGTTCTTC. The gene calls are TRBV28 and TRBJ2-1; TRBD2 agrees at 10 bases. CDR3 length: 14 amino acids. Germline CDR1 MDHEN, CDR2 SYDVKM. J was trimmed by 8 bases and V by 5 bases; bases with no gene match: 6.

The rearrangement uses TRBV4-1 and TRBJ2-7; tentative D call: TRBD2 (6 bases). Deletions cut 0 bases from V and 1 base from J, with 7 bases between. This CDR3 has 14 residues. The germline V gene encodes CDR1 MGHRA and CDR2 YSYEKL. This CDR3 is CASSQEGGSYEQYF. The CDR3, as DNA: TGCGCCAGCAGCCAAGAGGGGGGATCCTACGAGCAGTACTTC.

V gene TRBV18 combines with J gene TRBJ1-6; 9 bases agree with TRBD1. Germline V gene sequence: CDR1 KGHSH, CDR2 LQKENI. The CDR3 extends over 17 amino acids. Germline trimming cut 5 bases from V and 7 bases from J; bases unmatched to any gene: 12. The chain's CDR3 is CASSTRTAGTGNSPLHF. Written as DNA, the CDR3 is TGTGCCAGCTCAACCCGCACTGCCGGGACAGGGAATTCACCCCTCCACTTT.

V gene TRBV9 combines with J gene TRBJ1-5, with D maybe TRBD1 (5 bases). The length of the CDR3 is 14 residues. The germline CDR1 and CDR2 sequences are SGDLS and YYNGEE. Trimming took 4 bases from V and 2 from J, leaving 10 bases between them. CDR3 region: CASSPTTGNQPQHF. The CDR3 coding sequence is TGTGCCAGCAGCCCAACGACAGGCAATCAGCCCCAGCATTTT.

V is TRBV11-2 and J is TRBJ2-5; TRBD2 aligns across 7 bases. Germline V gene data show CDR1 as SGHAT and CDR2 as FQNNGV. Trimming took 1 base from V and 2 from J; bases not matched to a gene: 7. This CDR3 region has 16 residues. CDR3 bases: TGTGCCAGCAGCTTAGGTCTAGGGAGGGTTCAAGAGACCCAGTACTTC. Encoded protein: CASSLGLGRVQETQYF.

The chain recombines TRBV10-3 with TRBJ2-7; D is perhaps TRBD1 (5 bases). Germline lookup yields CDR1 ENHRY and CDR2 SYGVKD. The CDR3 has 12 amino acids. V lost 10 bases, J lost 4 bases, and 14 bases lay in between. The CDR3 nucleotides read TGTGCCACTGAGCAGGGTGGGTACGAGCAGTACTTC. Its translation: CATEQGGYEQYF.

V usage is TRBV28 and J usage is TRBJ1-2, with TRBD1 matching over 10 bases. The CDR3 is 13 residues long. From germline, CDR1 is MDHEN and CDR2 SYDVKM. With 7 bases clipped from V and 8 bases from J, the junction kept 7 bases outside the gene matches. CDR3 protein: CASTGTGVGGYTF. The CDR3 bases are TGTGCCAGCACTGGGACAGGGGTCGGAGGCTACACCTTC.

The chain joins TRBV5-1 to TRBJ2-7; 12 nucleotides align to TRBD2. Trimming at V came to 6 bases and at J to 5 bases, leaving 6 bases not matched to a gene. Germline values: CDR1 SGHRS, CDR2 YFSETQ. This CDR3 is built from 14 residues. The CDR3 DNA sequence: TGCGCCAGCAAGGGGACTAGCGGGCACAACGAGCAGTACTTC. This encodes CASKGTSGHNEQYF.